The 8 T cell receptor beta chains presented below share a single source sample, sequenced in a study of sequential checkpoint blockade in melanoma. The treatment here: randomized to nivolumab then ipilimumab (arm A) or the reverse (arm B). Produced via immunoSEQ multiplex PCR; TCRdb's table is partial and in-frame only. Among over 4,000 clones listed, around 30% were seen once. Sequencing used tumor tissue (inferred from file names), obtained from a patient given nivolumab and ipilimumab in sequence. These receptors came from a human donor with melanoma.

V gene TRBV11-3 combines with J gene TRBJ1-1; D remains ambiguous. The CDR3 extends over 15 amino acids. The germline V gene has CDR1 SGHNT and CDR2 YENEEA. Between the trimmed V and J ends, which lost 5 bases and 4 bases, there was a span of 17 bases. CDR3 nucleotide sequence: TGTGCCAGCAGCCCCCCGGGTCTCCGGGGCACTGAAGCTTTCTTT. Its translation: CASSPPGLRGTEAFF.

The V gene is TRBV19, the J gene TRBJ2-1, with D tentatively TRBD2 (5 bases). Germline V gene data show CDR1 as LNHDA and CDR2 as SQIVND (reference sequence). The CDR3 extends over 17 amino acids. Deletions cut 4 bases from V and 3 bases from J, with 19 bases between. DNA of the CDR3: TGTGCCAGTAGTAGGACGTCGGGTAGCGTGTTCTACAATGAGCAGTTCTTC. Translating it yields CASSRTSGSVFYNEQFF.

This clone occurred a few times. The chain combines TRBV14 with TRBJ1-1; D uncertain. The CDR3 loop spans 14 amino acids. Trimming removed 5 bases at V and 5 bases at J, with 15 bases between. CDR1 is SGHDN and CDR2 is FVKESK in the germline V gene. CDR3 sequence (DNA): TGTGCCAGCAGCTCGTTCGGGTCCGAAACTGAAGCTTTCTTT. Its protein is CASSSFGSETEAFF.

The chain couples TRBV7-5 to TRBJ1-4. TRBV7-5 is flagged as a pseudogene. CDR3 length: 17 residues. The CDR3 coding sequence is TGTGCCAGCAGCTTGTTTCGAGGGACGTCAACTAATGAAAAACTGTTTTTT. It codes for CASSLFRGTSTNEKLFF.

The chain employs TRBV6-8 and TRBJ2-3, with a tentative D call TRBD1 (5 bases). The CDR3 totals 17 residues. Germline CDR1 MNHGY, CDR2 SAAAGT. The V end was cut by 2 bases, the J end by 3 bases, with 18 bases between. The CDR3 coding sequence is TGTGCCAGCAGTTACACAAGGACAAGGGGTGTGACAGATACGCAGTATTTT. Translated: CASSYTRTRGVTDTQYF.

The chain joins TRBV5-1 to TRBJ2-3, with 10 positions matching TRBD1. Germline loops: CDR1 SGHRS, CDR2 YFSETQ. V lost 2 bases, J lost 1 base, and 7 bases stayed unmatched. This CDR3 is 17 amino acids long. CDR3 in DNA: TGCGCCAGCAGCTTACAATTGGGGACAGGGGGCACAGATACGCAGTATTTT. Its translation: CASSLQLGTGGTDTQYF.

V and J are TRBV7-7 and TRBJ2-7, with 9 bases aligning to TRBD1. CDR1 SSHAT and CDR2 FNYEAQ come from the germline V gene (reference sequence). The CDR3 has 14 amino acids. V dropped 4 bases and J dropped 6; count of bases not matched to a gene: 7. CDR3 loop: CASSSTGTGSEQYF. The DNA of the CDR3 is TGTGCCAGCAGCTCAACCGGGACAGGGTCCGAGCAGTACTTC.

The chain carries TRBV14 and TRBJ2-3; no firm D call. This CDR3 is 18 amino acids long. Trimming removed 1 base from V and 6 bases from J, with 23 bases in between. Germline lookup yields CDR1 SGHDN and CDR2 FVKESK. The CDR3: CASSQGGGWTLYQDTQYF. CDR3 DNA: TGTGCCAGCAGCCAAGGTGGTGGTTGGACCCTGTACCAGGATACGCAGTATTTT. Drawing the rest from reference TRBV14 and TRBJ2-3, the complete variable domain is EAGVTQFPSHSVIEKGQTVTLRCDPISGHDNLYWYRRVMGKEIKFLLHFVKESKQDESGMPNNRFLAERTGGTYSTLKVQPAELEDSGVYFCASSQGGGWTLYQDTQYFGPGTRLTVL.